The 17 T cell receptor beta chains below were found in one sample sequenced in a study of T cell repertoires in cytomegalovirus infection (dated by TCRdb to between 2018 and 2021). Sequenced on an Illumina HiSeq 1500. The public reads were reanalyzed by TCRdb: fastp trimming at Q25, MiXCR alignment, in-frame beta chains only. Identical CDR3 proteins give one entry, which carries the most common genes and DNA. The sample yields nearly 700,000 distinct CDR3 sequences; around 31% were counted once. Around a sixth of the sample lies in the top ten. No antigen has been assigned to these receptors. The treatment or condition label, read with the paper, signifies: in vitro stimulation with specific CMV peptide epitopes to enrich CMV-specific T cells. The source material was cultured PBMCs, sampled from culture after CMV antigen stimulation. These receptors all come from a human donor in good health (CMV status not recorded). Some clones in this sample may be carry-over from other donors' samples.

This clonotype was picked up a small number of times. This chain connects TRBV12-3 or TRBV12-4 to TRBJ1-1; D is uncertain. The CDR3 length is 11 residues. The V and J ends lost 6 bases and 7 bases respectively, with 9 bases between them. The CDR3 DNA sequence: TGTGCCAGCAGCCCGCGGGATGAAGCTTTCTTT. It is translated as CASSPRDEAFF.

The sample holds a few counts of this clonotype. The genes are TRBV12-3 or TRBV12-4 and TRBJ2-5; a possible D gene is TRBD1 (6 bases). CDR3 length: 13 amino acids. Trimming took 3 bases from V and 6 from J, leaving 11 bases between them. The CDR3 sequence is CASSLGRGKTQYF. The CDR3 DNA sequence: TGTGCCAGCAGTTTGGGCAGGGGTAAGACCCAGTACTTC.

The chain has TRBV11-2 and TRBJ2-7; TRBD1 matches 11 bases. CDR1 and CDR2 (germline): SGHAT, FQNNGV. The trim removed 1 base at V and 3 bases at J, leaving 5 bases unmatched. The length of the CDR3 is 16 residues. The CDR3 loop is CASSLGGGTGGYEQYF. The CDR3 DNA is TGTGCCAGCAGCTTAGGGGGCGGGACAGGGGGCTACGAGCAGTACTTC.

The chain carries TRBV2 and TRBJ2-2, with 7 bases matching TRBD2. The CDR3 spans 14 residues. After removal of 6 bases from V and 4 bases from J, the junction contained 5 bases not matched to a gene. Germline V CDR1 and CDR2: SNHLY, FYNNEI. CDR3 sequence (DNA): TGTGCCAGCAGGGAGCGGGAAAGCACCGGGGAGCTGTTTTTT. This translates into CASRERESTGELFF. The variable domain in full, completed from reference TRBV2 and TRBJ2-2, reads EPEVTQTPSHQVTQMGQEVILRCVPISNHLYFYWYRQILGQKVEFLVSFYNNEISEKSEIFDDQFSVERPDGSNFTLKIRSTKLEDSAMYFCASRERESTGELFFGEGSRLTVL.

The CDR3 DNA is TGCAGTGCTAGAGAGGTTGCCTATAATTCACCCCTCCACTTT. Amino acids: CSAREVAYNSPLHF. The J gene is TRBJ1-6, the V gene TRBV20-1, with D unclear. The germline V and J ends were trimmed by 0 bases and 2 bases, with 5 bases remaining between them. Germline V lookup: CDR1 DFQATT, CDR2 SNEGSKA (reference sequence). There are 14 residues in the CDR3.

This clonotype came up once. The chain carries TRBV20-1 and TRBJ2-1, with a possible D match to TRBD2 (6 bases). The germline V gene encodes CDR1 DFQATT and CDR2 SNEGSKA (reference sequence). Trimming cost V 1 base and J 7 bases, with 8 bases left between them. The CDR3 extends over 12 amino acids. CDR3 bases: TGCAGTGCTAGAGGACTAGTTAATGAGCAGTTCTTC. Translated, it gives CSARGLVNEQFF.

As DNA, the CDR3 is TGCAGTGCTGTGGACGGGGATGGGTCCTACAATGAGCAGTTCTTC. Its protein product is CSAVDGDGSYNEQFF. V usage is TRBV20-1 and J usage is TRBJ2-1, with TRBD2 as a possible D gene (5 bases). Germline CDR1 and CDR2: DFQATT and SNEGSKA (reference sequence). V was trimmed by 5 bases and J by 1 base, leaving 15 bases between them. The CDR3 length is 15 residues.

There are a few counts of this clonotype. The chain joins TRBV7-6 to TRBJ2-3; TRBD1 is a possible D gene (6 bases). CDR1 is SGHVS, CDR2 FNYEAQ, per germline. The CDR3 contains 17 residues. The V gene lost 5 bases and the J gene lost 3 bases, with 21 bases spanning the gap. CDR3 loop: CASSQTGQYKKTDTQYF. The CDR3 DNA is TGTGCCAGCAGCCAAACCGGACAGTACAAAAAAACAGATACGCAGTATTTT. The full variable domain, rest sourced from reference TRBV7-6 and TRBJ2-3, is GAGVSQSPRYKVTKRGQDVALRCDPISGHVSLYWYRQALGQGPEFLTYFNYEAQQDKSGLPNDRFSAERPEGSISTLTIQRTEQRDSAMYRCASSQTGQYKKTDTQYFGPGTRLTVL.

The chain links TRBV20-1 to TRBJ1-4, with TRBD1 identical over 7 bases. The V gene end was trimmed by 4 bases and the J gene end by 8 bases; junction bases not matched to a gene: 7. This CDR3 is 13 amino acids long. Looked up from germline, CDR1 is DFQATT and CDR2 is SNEGSKA (reference sequence). The CDR3 nucleotides read TGCAGTGCTACCGACAGGGATCGCGAAAAACTGTTTTTT. This translates into CSATDRDREKLFF.

The chain carries TRBV7-6 and TRBJ2-5; D gene unclear. Germline-derived CDR1 and CDR2 are SGHVS and FNYEAQ. There are 14 residues in the CDR3. V lost 5 bases to trimming and J lost 2 bases, with 12 bases between them. DNA of the CDR3: TGTGCCAGCAGCCCCAACTTGATTCAAGAGACCCAGTACTTC. It encodes CASSPNLIQETQYF. The full variable domain, in which reference TRBV7-6 and TRBJ2-5 provide the parts outside the CDR3, is GAGVSQSPRYKVTKRGQDVALRCDPISGHVSLYWYRQALGQGPEFLTYFNYEAQQDKSGLPNDRFSAERPEGSISTLTIQRTEQRDSAMYRCASSPNLIQETQYFGPGTRLLVL.

This clonotype was seen a handful of times. V and J are TRBV7-2 and TRBJ2-3; 14 nucleotides agree with TRBD2. J gave up 8 bases and V 3 bases, and 4 bases lay outside the gene matches. The CDR3 covers 15 residues. From germline, CDR1 is SGHTA and CDR2 FQGNSA. CDR3 residues: CASSLTSGGAGTQYF. DNA of the CDR3: TGTGCCAGCAGCTTGACTAGCGGGGGGGCCGGTACGCAGTATTTT.

This clonotype was observed a handful of times. The V gene is TRBV12-3 or TRBV12-4, the J gene TRBJ2-7; D is tentatively TRBD1 or TRBD2 (5 bases each). The V and J ends lost 8 bases and 0 bases respectively, with 11 bases between them. The CDR3 consists of 13 residues. CDR3: CASQSGPSYEQYF. CDR3 bases: TGTGCCAGCCAATCGGGGCCCTCCTACGAGCAGTACTTC.

The V call is TRBV28, the J call TRBJ2-1; the D is unclear. Between the trimmed V and J ends, which lost 5 bases and 9 bases, there was a span of 8 bases. Per germline, CDR1 MDHEN and CDR2 SYDVKM. The CDR3 extends over 11 amino acids. The CDR3 DNA is TGTGCCAGCAGTCAACCCCGTGAGCAGTTCTTC. Protein: CASSQPREQFF.

This sequence joins TRBV7-9 and TRBJ2-5; 10 nucleotides match TRBD1. The germline V gene encodes CDR1 SEHNR and CDR2 FQNEAQ (reference sequence). This CDR3 spans 15 amino acids. Unmatched junction bases numbered 8, after V lost 5 bases and J lost 5 bases. This chain's CDR3 is CASSQLRDRGETQYF. CDR3 DNA: TGTGCCAGCAGCCAACTCCGGGACAGGGGTGAGACCCAGTACTTC.

This clonotype was detected only once. This rearrangement joins TRBV10-2 to TRBJ2-7; the D gene is possibly TRBD1 (6 bases). The CDR3 spans 13 residues. Germline V gives CDR1 WSHSY, CDR2 SAAADI. The ends were cut back, 10 bases at V and 3 bases at J, with 16 bases in the middle. Here the CDR3 DNA reads TGCGCCACACAGGGAGAACGGCGCTACGAGCAGTACTTC. It translates to CATQGERRYEQYF.

The J gene is TRBJ1-2, the V gene TRBV24-1; 8 positions agree with TRBD1. This CDR3 contains 14 residues. V was clipped by 2 bases and J by 8 bases; unmatched bases: 6. Germline CDR1 and CDR2: KGHDR and SFDVKD. The CDR3 DNA reads TGTGCCACCAGTGATTCCTACAGGGGGTTCGGCTACACCTTC. It yields the protein CATSDSYRGFGYTF.

This clonotype was seen a few times. The genes are TRBV5-4 and TRBJ2-2, with 10 positions matching TRBD2. The CDR3 runs 16 residues. V shed 2 bases, J shed 2 bases, and the junction held 3 bases outside the gene matches. CDR1 is SGHNT and CDR2 is YYREEE in the germline V gene (reference sequence). In DNA form, the CDR3 reads TGTGCCAGCAGCTTCCTAGCGGGGGTCAACACCGGGGAGCTGTTTTTT. This sequence encodes CASSFLAGVNTGELFF.